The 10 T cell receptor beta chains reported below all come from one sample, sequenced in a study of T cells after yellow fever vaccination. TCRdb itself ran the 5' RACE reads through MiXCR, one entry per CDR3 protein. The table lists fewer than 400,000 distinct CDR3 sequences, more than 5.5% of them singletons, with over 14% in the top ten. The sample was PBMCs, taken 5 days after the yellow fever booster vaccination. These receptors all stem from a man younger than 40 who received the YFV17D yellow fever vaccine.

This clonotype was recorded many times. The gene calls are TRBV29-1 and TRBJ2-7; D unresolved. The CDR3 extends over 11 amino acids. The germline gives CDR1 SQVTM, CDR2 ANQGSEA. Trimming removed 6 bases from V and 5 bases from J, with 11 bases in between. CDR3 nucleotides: TGCAGCGTCCTGTCGGGCCACGAGCAGTACTTC. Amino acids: CSVLSGHEQYF.

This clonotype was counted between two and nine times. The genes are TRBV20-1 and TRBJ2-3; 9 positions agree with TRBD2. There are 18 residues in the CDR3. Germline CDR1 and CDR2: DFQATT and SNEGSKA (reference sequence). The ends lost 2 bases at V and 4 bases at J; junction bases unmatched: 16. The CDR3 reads CSARSPGGRAGSADTQYF. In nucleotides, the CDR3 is TGCAGTGCTAGATCGCCGGGCGGGAGGGCTGGATCCGCAGATACGCAGTATTTT.

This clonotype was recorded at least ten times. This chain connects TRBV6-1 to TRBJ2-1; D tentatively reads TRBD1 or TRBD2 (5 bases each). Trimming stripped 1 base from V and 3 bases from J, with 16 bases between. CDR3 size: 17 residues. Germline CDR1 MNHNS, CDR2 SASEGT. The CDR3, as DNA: TGTGCCAGCAGTGAAGATGGGACGGTGATCTTCTACAATGAGCAGTTCTTC. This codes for CASSEDGTVIFYNEQFF.

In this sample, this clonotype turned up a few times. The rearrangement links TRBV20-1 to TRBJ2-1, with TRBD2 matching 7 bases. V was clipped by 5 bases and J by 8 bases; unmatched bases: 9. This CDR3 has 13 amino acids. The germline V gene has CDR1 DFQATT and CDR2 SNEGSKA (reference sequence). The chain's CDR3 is CSASGTMGHEQFF. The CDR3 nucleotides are TGCAGTGCTTCCGGGACTATGGGCCATGAGCAGTTCTTC.

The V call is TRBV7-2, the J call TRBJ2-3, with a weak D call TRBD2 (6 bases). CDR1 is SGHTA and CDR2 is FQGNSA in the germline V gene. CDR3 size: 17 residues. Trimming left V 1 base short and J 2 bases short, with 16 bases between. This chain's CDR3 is CASSLVRPGEFTDTQYF. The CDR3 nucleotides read TGTGCCAGCAGCTTAGTACGTCCGGGGGAGTTCACAGATACGCAGTATTTT.

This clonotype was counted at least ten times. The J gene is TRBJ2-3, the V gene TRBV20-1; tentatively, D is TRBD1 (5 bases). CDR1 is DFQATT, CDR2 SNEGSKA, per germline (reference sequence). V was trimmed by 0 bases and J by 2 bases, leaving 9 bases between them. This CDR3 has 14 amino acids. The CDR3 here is CSARDRALTDTQYF. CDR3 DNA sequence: TGCAGTGCTAGAGACAGGGCGCTCACAGATACGCAGTATTTT.

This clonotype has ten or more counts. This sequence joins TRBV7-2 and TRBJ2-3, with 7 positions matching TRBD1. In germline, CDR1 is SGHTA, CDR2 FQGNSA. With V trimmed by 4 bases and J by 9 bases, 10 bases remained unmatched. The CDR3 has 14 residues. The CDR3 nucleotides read TGTGCCAGCAGCTCCTACAACGGGACAGTCACGCAGTATTTT. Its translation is CASSSYNGTVTQYF. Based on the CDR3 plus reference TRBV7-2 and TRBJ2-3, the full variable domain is GAGVSQSPSNKVTEKGKDVELRCDPISGHTALYWYRQSLGQGLEFLIYFQGNSAPDKSGLPSDRFSAERTGGSVSTLTIQRTQQEDSAVYLCASSSYNGTVTQYFGPGTRLTVL.

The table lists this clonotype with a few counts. The CDR3 reads CASSIGQGSSGANVLTF. The CDR3 region has the DNA TGTGCCAGTAGTATCGGACAGGGGAGCTCTGGGGCCAACGTCCTGACTTTC. This rearrangement joins TRBV19 to TRBJ2-6, with 9 bases aligning to TRBD1. V lost 3 bases, J lost 0 bases, and 3 bases stayed unmatched. This CDR3 spans 17 amino acids. Germline V CDR1 and CDR2: LNHDA, SQIVND (reference sequence). The variable domain in full, completed from reference TRBV19 and TRBJ2-6, reads DGGITQSPKYLFRKEGQNVTLSCEQNLNHDAMYWYRQDPGQGLRLIYYSQIVNDFQKGDIAEGYSVSREKKESFPLTVTSAQKNPTAFYLCASSIGQGSSGANVLTFGAGSRLTVL.

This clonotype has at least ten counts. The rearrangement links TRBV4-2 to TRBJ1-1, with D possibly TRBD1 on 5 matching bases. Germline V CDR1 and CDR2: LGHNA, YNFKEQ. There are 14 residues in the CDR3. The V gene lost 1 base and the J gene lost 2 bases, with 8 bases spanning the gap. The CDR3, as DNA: TGTGCCAGCAGCCAAGGGACATTAAACACTGAAGCTTTCTTT. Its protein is CASSQGTLNTEAFF.

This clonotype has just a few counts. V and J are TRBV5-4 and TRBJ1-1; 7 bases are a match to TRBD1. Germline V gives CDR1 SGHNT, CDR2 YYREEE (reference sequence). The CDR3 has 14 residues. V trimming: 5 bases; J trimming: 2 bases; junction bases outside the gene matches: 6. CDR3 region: CASRLQGSNTEAFF. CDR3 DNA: TGTGCCAGCAGGTTACAGGGGTCTAACACTGAAGCTTTCTTT.